The 23 T cell receptor beta chains below all came from one sample that was sequenced in a study of T cell responses to AZD1222 COVID-19 vaccine. Here immunoSEQ multiplex PCR was the method, and the copy in TCRdb shows in-frame clones only, minus some. The table shows roughly 180,000 clones, with 90% to 95% occurring only once. Sequencing used peripheral blood, obtained on day 0 of AZD1222 vaccination. These TCRs come from an adult in good health.

The chain uses TRBV28 and TRBJ2-1; no firm D call. The germline V gene encodes CDR1 MDHEN and CDR2 SYDVKM. The CDR3 sequence is 11 residues long. Trimming shortened V by 8 bases and J by 9 bases, and 11 bases separated the two germline ends. The CDR3 reads CASPIGSEQFF. The CDR3, as DNA: TGTGCCAGCCCGATAGGTAGTGAGCAGTTCTTC.

In its sample, this clone was seen once. In DNA, the CDR3 is TGCAGCGATAAACTAGCGGGAGGGTCCTACAATGAGCAGTTCTTC. As protein: CSDKLAGGSYNEQFF. The rearrangement uses TRBV29-1 and TRBJ2-1; 13 bases fit TRBD2. J gave up 1 base and V 7 bases, and 4 bases lay outside the gene matches. Germline V gene sequence: CDR1 SQVTM, CDR2 ANQGSEA. The CDR3 has 15 amino acids.

This rearrangement joins TRBV11-2 to TRBJ2-1, with 8 bases aligning to TRBD1. The V and J ends lost 3 bases and 1 base, in that order; junction bases with no gene match: 2. Germline CDR1 reads SGHAT; CDR2 reads FQNNGV. The CDR3 is made up of 15 amino acids. CDR3 amino acids: CASSFNRGSYNEQFF. For the CDR3, the DNA is TGTGCCAGCAGCTTTAACAGGGGGTCCTACAATGAGCAGTTCTTC. The variable domain in full, with the rest retrieved from reference TRBV11-2 and TRBJ2-1, is EAGVAQSPRYKIIEKRQSVAFWCNPISGHATLYWYQQILGQGPKLLIQFQNNGVVDDSQLPKDRFSAERLKGVDSTLKIQPAKLEDSAVYLCASSFNRGSYNEQFFGPGTRLTVL.

The J gene is TRBJ1-1, the V gene TRBV9, with 10 bases that match TRBD1. CDR3 size: 15 residues. CDR1 is SGDLS and CDR2 is YYNGEE in the germline V gene. With V trimmed by 5 bases and J by 1 base, 5 bases remained unmatched. The CDR3 here is CASRSGQGRNTEAFF. The CDR3 DNA is TGTGCCAGCAGATCGGGACAGGGGAGGAACACTGAAGCTTTCTTT. Using reference TRBV9 and TRBJ1-1 for the parts outside the CDR3, the full variable domain is DSGVTQTPKHLITATGQRVTLRCSPRSGDLSVYWYQQSLDQGLQFLIQYYNGEERAKGNILERFSAQQFPDLHSELNLSSLELGDSALYFCASRSGQGRNTEAFFGQGTRLTVV.

The genes are TRBV5-5 and TRBJ2-3; D is unresolved. There are 12 residues in the CDR3. The germline CDR1 and CDR2 sequences are SGHKS and YYEKEE (reference sequence). Trimming shortened V by 0 bases and J by 11 bases, and 10 bases separated the two germline ends. The CDR3 DNA sequence: TGTGCCAGCAGCTTGGACGCGGTGGAGCAGTATTTT. This sequence encodes CASSLDAVEQYF.

V usage is TRBV7-2 and J usage is TRBJ2-7; the D is unclear. The CDR3 is 16 amino acids. Germline loops: CDR1 SGHTA, CDR2 FQGNSA. With 1 base removed from V and 0 bases from J, the gap between germline ends came to 13 bases. The CDR3 DNA reads TGTGCCAGCAGCTTAGTCTTCCAGGCGAGCTCCTACGAGCAGTACTTC. It encodes CASSLVFQASSYEQYF.

The rearrangement links TRBV21-1 to TRBJ1-4; the table's D call TRBD1 went unverified against the DNA. TRBV21-1 is recorded as a pseudogene. There are 10 residues in the CDR3. The CDR3 nucleotides read TGTGCCAGCAGCTCCAAGGGGGATGTTTTT. This encodes CASSSKGDVF.

The V gene is TRBV24-1, the J gene TRBJ1-2; tentatively, D is TRBD1 (5 bases). The CDR3 consists of 14 residues. CDR1 is KGHDR and CDR2 is SFDVKD in the germline V gene. The V end lost 3 bases, the J end lost 4 bases, and 11 bases lay between the germline ends. The CDR3 DNA sequence: TGTGCCACCAGTGATCGGGACGCAAGCTATGGCTACACCTTC. Translated: CATSDRDASYGYTF.

The V and J genes are TRBV7-9 and TRBJ2-7; D perhaps matches TRBD1 (6 bases). Germline CDR1 reads SEHNR; CDR2 reads FQNEAQ (reference sequence). Trimming shortened V by 0 bases and J by 3 bases, and 9 bases separated the two germline ends. The CDR3 contains 14 residues. DNA of the CDR3: TGTGCCAGCAGCTTAGCCGGGACATACTACGAGCAGTACTTC. This gives the protein CASSLAGTYYEQYF.

The V and J genes are TRBV7-8 and TRBJ2-5; 7 bases line up with TRBD2. Looked up from germline, CDR1 is SGHVS and CDR2 is FQNEAQ. With 2 bases clipped from V and 5 bases from J, the junction kept 11 bases outside the gene matches. The CDR3 has 16 amino acids. The CDR3 protein is CASSLSFGLGGETQYF. In DNA form, the CDR3 reads TGTGCCAGCAGCTTATCGTTCGGACTAGGAGGGGAGACCCAGTACTTC.

This chain connects TRBV19 to TRBJ1-6, with 8 nucleotides matching TRBD1. V lost 4 bases and J lost 10; bases outside the gene matches: 9. The CDR3 contains 15 residues. CDR1 LNHDA and CDR2 SQIVND come from the germline V gene (reference sequence). The CDR3 DNA reads TGTGCCAGTAGTACAGGGGGCGCCTTGGGGTCACCCCTCCACTTT. This sequence encodes CASSTGGALGSPLHF.

As to this clone: Germline and junction disagree at one end, which may indicate a read error. The DNA for the CDR3 is TGTGCCAGCAGCTTATTTAGCGGGACCTCCAACGAGCAGTACTTC. Translation: CASSLFSGTSNEQYF. V and J are TRBV7-9 and TRBJ2-7; TRBD2 matches 8 bases. Germline CDR1 SEHNR, CDR2 FQNEAQ (reference sequence). The length of the CDR3 is 15 residues.

The CDR3 region is CASSPQGSYGYTF. The CDR3 DNA reads TGTGCCAGCAGCCCCCAGGGGTCCTATGGCTACACCTTC. The chain is built from TRBV11-2 and TRBJ1-2; perhaps TRBD1 as D (6 bases). The length of the CDR3 is 13 residues. Germline CDR1 reads SGHAT; CDR2 reads FQNNGV. V dropped 5 bases and J dropped 4 bases, with 11 bases sitting between them. Filled out from reference TRBV11-2 and TRBJ1-2, the complete variable domain reads EAGVAQSPRYKIIEKRQSVAFWCNPISGHATLYWYQQILGQGPKLLIQFQNNGVVDDSQLPKDRFSAERLKGVDSTLKIQPAKLEDSAVYLCASSPQGSYGYTFGSGTRLTVV.

This chain links TRBV28 with TRBJ1-2, with D hard to call. The germline V and J ends were trimmed by 8 bases and 4 bases, with 23 bases remaining between them. This CDR3 has 16 amino acids. The germline gives CDR1 MDHEN, CDR2 SYDVKM. CDR3 coding DNA: TGTGCCAGCTCTCCCCGGGCTAGGTCGCCTAGCTATGGCTACACCTTC. This sequence encodes CASSPRARSPSYGYTF.

This chain links TRBV19 with TRBJ1-1, with TRBD1 matching 11 bases. The CDR3 covers 13 residues. V was clipped by 3 bases and J by 7 bases; unmatched bases: 1. CDR1 and CDR2 from the germline V gene are LNHDA and SQIVND (reference sequence). CDR3 loop: CASSMGTGGEAFF. The CDR3 nucleotides are TGTGCCAGTAGTATGGGGACAGGGGGTGAAGCTTTCTTT.

A single count supports this clone. The chain uses TRBV20-1 and TRBJ1-1; D remains unclear. The V gene lost 5 bases and the J gene lost 7 bases, with 11 bases spanning the gap. Per germline, CDR1 DFQATT and CDR2 SNEGSKA (reference sequence). The CDR3 runs to 11 residues. CDR3 protein: CSARRAGEAFF. The CDR3 coding sequence is TGCAGTGCTCGGAGGGCGGGTGAAGCTTTCTTT.

V and J are TRBV12-3 or TRBV12-4 and TRBJ2-1; D not resolved. There are 12 residues in the CDR3. V was cut by 1 base and J by 7 bases, with 5 bases left in between. DNA for the CDR3: TGTGCCAGCAGTTTAGTTGTGAATGAGCAGTTCTTC. This codes for CASSLVVNEQFF.

The chain carries TRBV7-6 and TRBJ2-3; the match to TRBD2 covers 12 bases. J gave up 8 bases and V 4 bases, and 10 bases lay outside the gene matches. This CDR3 spans 16 amino acids. Germline V lookup: CDR1 SGHVS, CDR2 FNYEAQ. In DNA, the CDR3 is TGTGCCAGCAGCTCCGCTAGGACTAGCGGGGAAACTACGCAGTATTTT. This encodes CASSSARTSGETTQYF.

V and J are TRBV7-2 and TRBJ1-1; 8 bases match TRBD1. Germline CDR1 reads SGHTA; CDR2 reads FQGNSA. Trimming cost V 1 base and J 5 bases; bases outside gene matches: 9. The CDR3 extends over 16 amino acids. The CDR3 reads CASSLGRAGGGTEAFF. The CDR3 bases are TGTGCCAGCAGCTTAGGAAGGGCAGGGGGCGGAACTGAAGCTTTCTTT.

This clone was counted only a few times. The rearrangement joins TRBV19 to TRBJ1-5; the match to TRBD1 covers 7 bases. The CDR3 sequence is 15 residues long. The trim removed 3 bases at V and 3 bases at J, leaving 5 bases unmatched. Germline loops: CDR1 LNHDA, CDR2 SQIVND (reference sequence). The CDR3 spells CASSMVGGNNQPQHF. The CDR3 DNA reads TGTGCCAGTAGTATGGTAGGGGGCAACAATCAGCCCCAGCATTTT.

The chain is built from TRBV4-3 and TRBJ2-3; no clear D. V was trimmed by 4 bases and J by 3 bases, leaving 11 bases between them. CDR3 size: 14 residues. Germline lookup yields CDR1 LGHNA and CDR2 YSLEER. CDR3 bases: TGCGCCAGCAGCCCAGATCATGGGACAGATACGCAGTATTTT. Encoded protein: CASSPDHGTDTQYF.

The chain combines TRBV19 with TRBJ1-4; D is unresolved. The CDR3 runs 14 residues. Trimming removed 10 bases at V and 2 bases at J, with 14 bases between. In germline, CDR1 is LNHDA, CDR2 SQIVND (reference sequence). The CDR3 region is CATRPGSTNEKLFF. CDR3 in DNA: TGTGCCACCCGACCCGGGTCCACTAATGAAAAACTGTTTTTT.

The chain has TRBV6-5 and TRBJ1-3; possibly TRBD1 for D (5 bases). This CDR3 contains 15 residues. Trimming took off 6 bases at V and 4 bases at J, with 16 bases between the two ends. The germline gives CDR1 MNHEY, CDR2 SVGAGI. CDR3 amino acids: CASRAGADLGNTIYF. The CDR3 nucleotides read TGTGCCAGCAGAGCCGGGGCGGACTTGGGAAACACCATATATTTT.